This entry describes one TCR beta chain. Its antigen is unknown. This specimen comes from a study of T cell responses to AZD1222 COVID-19 vaccine. Germline values: CDR1 SGHRS, CDR2 YFSETQ. The CDR3 covers 13 residues. V was clipped by 6 bases and J by 12 bases; unmatched bases: 11. Study-wide results and caveats: The study found vaccine-associated CD4 TCRs spanning spike, dominant at 160-218 and 743-854. Close to half of spike-specific TCRs reportedly recognize unmutated variant regions.

Produced via immunoSEQ multiplex PCR; TCRdb's table is partial and in-frame only. The sample has approximately 150,000 clones; more than 75% are singletons. The V and J genes are TRBV5-1 and TRBJ1-1, with 10 bases identical to TRBD1. The TCR originated in an adult who received the AZD1222 COVID-19 vaccine. The sequencing used peripheral blood, collected 28 days after the second AZD1222 dose. The CDR3 DNA follows: TGCGCCAGCATCTCACCGGGACAGGGGACAACTTTCTTT. This codes for CASISPGQGTTFF.